The next 11 T cell receptor beta chains were all read from a single sample in a study of a mutant IDH1 vaccine in newly diagnosed glioma. These receptors lack a known antigen. Measured with immunoSEQ multiplex PCR; TCRdb has only the in-frame clones, and not every one. The sample has approximately 82,000 clones; around 83% are singletons. Time point specified: week 23, last vaccination. The content of each vaccine dose was 300 ug of mutant IDH1 20-mer peptide, and topical imiquimod accompanied it. The material was PBMCs, obtained from a glioma patient whose treatment included an IDH1 peptide vaccine. The receptors shown here come from a woman aged 45 to 65 with glioma.

The genes are TRBV6-4 and TRBJ2-3; TRBD2 agrees at 10 bases. In germline, CDR1 is MRHNA, CDR2 SNTAGT. V dropped 3 bases and J dropped 7; count of bases not matched to a gene: 7. The CDR3 is made up of 15 amino acids. CDR3 sequence reads: CASSEASGSSNTQYF. CDR3 DNA: TGTGCCAGCAGTGAAGCTAGCGGGAGTAGTAATACGCAGTATTTT.

This sequence joins TRBV30 and TRBJ2-7, with a possible D match to TRBD1 (6 bases). The V and J ends lost 7 bases and 1 base respectively, with 11 bases between them. CDR1 and CDR2 (germline): GTSNPN, SVGIG (reference sequence). The CDR3 loop spans 12 amino acids. The CDR3 is CAYSTGSYEQYF. Written as DNA, the CDR3 is TGTGCCTACTCGACAGGATCCTACGAGCAGTACTTC.

The chain carries TRBV27 and TRBJ2-5; D remains ambiguous. The V end lost 2 bases, the J end lost 1 base, and 11 bases lay between the germline ends. The CDR3 consists of 15 residues. Germline lookup yields CDR1 MNHEY and CDR2 SMNVEV (reference sequence). The CDR3 spells CASSLIGQSQETQYF. Here the CDR3 DNA reads TGTGCCAGCAGTTTAATTGGGCAGAGCCAAGAGACCCAGTACTTC.

In this sample, this clone turned up a few times. V and J are TRBV27 and TRBJ1-5; D might be TRBD1 (5 bases). The germline CDR1 and CDR2 sequences are MNHEY and SMNVEV (reference sequence). V lost 6 bases, J lost 5 bases, and 23 bases lay in between. This CDR3 comprises 17 residues. The CDR3 DNA is TGTGCCAGCAGCGGTTACTTGAACAGGAACCATTATCAGCCCCAGCATTTT. The encoded protein is CASSGYLNRNHYQPQHF.

This rearrangement joins TRBV7-9 to TRBJ1-1, with a tentative D call TRBD1 (6 bases). V lost 3 bases and J lost 4, with 9 bases in between. Germline V lookup: CDR1 SEHNR, CDR2 FQNEAQ (reference sequence). The CDR3 has 13 residues. The CDR3 DNA is TGTGCCAGCAGCTTCACAGGGCCCACTGAAGCTTTCTTT. Amino acids: CASSFTGPTEAFF.

This chain connects TRBV28 to TRBJ2-1, with 9 bases aligning to TRBD2. V was clipped by 4 bases and J by 7 bases; unmatched bases: 5. This CDR3 comprises 14 residues. In germline, CDR1 is MDHEN, CDR2 SYDVKM. The CDR3 region is CASSSLAGSNEQFF. For the CDR3, the DNA is TGTGCCAGCAGTTCGCTAGCGGGATCGAATGAGCAGTTCTTC.

The V gene is TRBV15, the J gene TRBJ1-3; a weak D match, TRBD1 (6 bases). V lost 1 base and J 2 bases, leaving 12 bases between the germline ends. The CDR3 sequence is 16 residues long. Germline loops: CDR1 LNHNV, CDR2 YYDKDF (reference sequence). The DNA of the CDR3 is TGTGCCACCAGCAGAGGAACAGGGTTCGCTGGAAACACCATATATTTT. This translates into CATSRGTGFAGNTIYF.

The CDR3 bases are TGTGCCAGCTCACCAGAGACAGGGGCCGAGCAGTACTTC. It yields the protein CASSPETGAEQYF. The rearrangement joins TRBV18 to TRBJ2-7, with 8 bases matching TRBD1. The CDR3 contains 13 residues. The V gene end was trimmed by 2 bases and the J gene end by 6 bases; junction bases not matched to a gene: 3. CDR1 is KGHSH and CDR2 is LQKENI in the germline V gene. The variable domain in full, with the rest retrieved from reference TRBV18 and TRBJ2-7, is NAGVMQNPRHLVRRRGQEARLRCSPMKGHSHVYWYRQLPEEGLKFMVYLQKENIIDESGMPKERFSAEFPKEGPSILRIQQVVRGDSAAYFCASSPETGAEQYFGPGTRLTVT.

The chain uses TRBV10-3 and TRBJ1-5; possible D gene TRBD1, 5 bases. This CDR3 region has 13 residues. Germline V CDR1 and CDR2: ENHRY, SYGVKD. V shed 2 bases and J shed 6 bases, with 8 bases lying between them. The CDR3 here is CAISEEDTQPQHF. CDR3 nucleotide sequence: TGTGCCATCAGTGAGGAGGACACTCAGCCCCAGCATTTT.

This chain joins TRBV28 and TRBJ1-5; 11 bases match TRBD1. The CDR3 contains 18 residues. Per the germline V gene, CDR1 is MDHEN and CDR2 is SYDVKM. Unmatched junction bases numbered 11, after V lost 5 bases and J lost 2 bases. The CDR3 DNA follows: TGTGCCAGCAGTCCTACCGGGACAGGGGGTCGGGGCAATCAGCCCCAGCATTTT. This gives the protein CASSPTGTGGRGNQPQHF.

The J gene is TRBJ1-4, the V gene TRBV7-2; TRBD1 agrees at 8 bases. The V gene's germline CDR1 is SGHTA and CDR2 FQGNSA. CDR3 length: 18 amino acids. Trimming cost V 1 base and J 1 base; bases outside gene matches: 8. CDR3 in amino acids: CASSLEPAGGLTNEKLFF. CDR3 DNA: TGTGCCAGCAGCTTAGAACCGGCAGGGGGCTTAACTAATGAAAAACTGTTTTTT.